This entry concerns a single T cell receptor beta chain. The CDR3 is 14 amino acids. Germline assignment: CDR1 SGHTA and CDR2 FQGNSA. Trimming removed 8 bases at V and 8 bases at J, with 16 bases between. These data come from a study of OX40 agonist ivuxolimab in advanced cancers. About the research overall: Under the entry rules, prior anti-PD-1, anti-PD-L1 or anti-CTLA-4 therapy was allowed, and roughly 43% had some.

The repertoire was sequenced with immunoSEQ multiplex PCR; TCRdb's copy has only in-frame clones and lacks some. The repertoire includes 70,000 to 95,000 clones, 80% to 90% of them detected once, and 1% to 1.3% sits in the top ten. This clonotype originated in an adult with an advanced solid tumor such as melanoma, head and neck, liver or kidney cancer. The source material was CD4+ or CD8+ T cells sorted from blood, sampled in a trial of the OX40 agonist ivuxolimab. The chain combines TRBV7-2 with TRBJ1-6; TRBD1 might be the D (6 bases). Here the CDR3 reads CASGRGQGDSPLHF. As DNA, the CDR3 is TGTGCCAGCGGCCGGGGGCAGGGCGATTCACCCCTCCACTTT.